What follows are 28 T cell receptor beta chains derived from one specimen sequenced in a study of T cell repertoires in cytomegalovirus infection. Using its own MiXCR run on the reads, TCRdb lists one record per CDR3 protein. The table includes approximately 130,000 distinct CDR3 sequences, roughly a quarter detected once. These receptors are not linked to any known antigen. The source material was PBMCs, sequenced either directly or after in vitro stimulation (not recorded which). All receptors come from a human donor in good health (CMV status not recorded). Some clones in this sample may be carry-over from other donors' samples.

This clonotype has more than one count but fewer than ten. This chain connects TRBV5-4 to TRBJ1-1; tentatively, D is TRBD1 (5 bases). The CDR3 consists of 14 residues. The germline V gene has CDR1 SGHNT and CDR2 YYREEE (reference sequence). The germline V and J ends were trimmed by 4 bases and 7 bases, with 17 bases remaining between them. CDR3 sequence: CASSQVQGKGEAFF. For the CDR3, the DNA is TGTGCCAGCAGCCAGGTCCAGGGCAAGGGTGAAGCTTTCTTT.

This clonotype was found a few times. The genes are TRBV12-5 and TRBJ2-1; D gene uncertain. V was pared by 6 bases and J by 4 bases, with 10 bases between. The CDR3 is 13 residues long. Germline V gene lookup returns CDR1 LGHNT and CDR2 FRNRAP. The CDR3, as DNA: TGTGCTAGTGGCCAGACGACGTACAATGAGCAGTTCTTC. Its protein is CASGQTTYNEQFF.

This clonotype was detected ten times or more. The genes are TRBV24-1 and TRBJ2-5; no clear D. Germline V gene sequence: CDR1 KGHDR, CDR2 SFDVKD. The germline V and J ends were trimmed by 6 bases and 5 bases, with 12 bases remaining between them. The CDR3 has 13 residues. CDR3 protein: CATSTSHLETQYF. CDR3 bases: TGTGCCACCAGTACTTCGCACCTTGAGACCCAGTACTTC.

There are a few counts of this clonotype. This chain connects TRBV7-9 to TRBJ2-1; D possibly corresponds to TRBD2 (6 bases). Germline assignment: CDR1 SEHNR and CDR2 FQNEAQ (reference sequence). Trimming took off 5 bases at V and 7 bases at J, with 12 bases between the two ends. This CDR3 has 13 amino acids. CDR3 coding DNA: TGTGCCAGCAGCCGCGGGACCGGAAATGAGCAGTTCTTC. Translated: CASSRGTGNEQFF. The full variable domain, its missing parts supplied by reference TRBV7-9 and TRBJ2-1, is DTGVSQNPRHKITKRGQNVTFRCDPISEHNRLYWYRQTLGQGPEFLTYFQNEAQLEKSRLLSDRFSAERPKGSFSTLEIQRTEQGDSAMYLCASSRGTGNEQFFGPGTRLTVL.

The V gene is TRBV28, the J gene TRBJ1-1; unclear D gene. Germline lookup yields CDR1 MDHEN and CDR2 SYDVKM. CDR3 length equals 16 residues. Trimming took 4 bases from V and 4 from J, leaving 19 bases between them. For the CDR3, the DNA is TGTGCCAGCAGTTCCCACGGATCTCCAGTCGGCACTGAAGCTTTCTTT. Protein sequence: CASSSHGSPVGTEAFF.

In its sample, this clonotype was seen many times. The genes are TRBV7-2 and TRBJ1-3; 8 bases align to TRBD1. This CDR3 has 18 residues. V lost 6 bases to trimming and J lost 1 base; unmatched junction nucleotides: 14. The V gene's germline CDR1 is SGHTA and CDR2 FQGNSA. The CDR3 loop is CASSQGPGTGDSGNTIYF. CDR3 DNA: TGTGCCAGCAGTCAAGGGCCCGGGACAGGAGATTCTGGAAACACCATATATTTT.

There are a few counts of this clonotype. In DNA form, the CDR3 reads TGTGCCTGGAGTAAGACCGGGTCGGTCACAGATACGCAGTATTTT. Protein sequence: CAWSKTGSVTDTQYF. The chain recombines TRBV30 with TRBJ2-3; D is unresolved. Trimming cost V 2 bases and J 2 bases, with 14 bases left between them. Germline-derived CDR1 and CDR2 are GTSNPN and SVGIG (reference sequence). The CDR3 covers 15 residues.

This clonotype has a count of ten or more. This chain uses TRBV27 with TRBJ2-1, with D uncertain. The CDR3 sequence is 16 residues long. V was cut by 4 bases and J by 0 bases, with 13 bases left in between. CDR1 is MNHEY, CDR2 SMNVEV, per germline (reference sequence). CDR3 DNA: TGTGCCAGCAGTTCCAATACGGCGCTCTCCTACAATGAGCAGTTCTTC. It translates to CASSSNTALSYNEQFF.

V and J are TRBV7-2 and TRBJ2-3, with D uncertain. CDR3 length: 14 amino acids. Germline V CDR1 and CDR2: SGHTA, FQGNSA. The CDR3: CAETSVGRTDTQYF. The CDR3 region has the DNA TGTGCAGAGACCTCCGTCGGTCGCACAGATACGCAGTATTTT. Full variable domain (remainder filled in from reference TRBV7-2 and TRBJ2-3): GAGVSQSPSNKVTEKGKDVELRCDPISGHTALYWYRQSLGQGLEFLIYFQGNSAPDKSGLPSDRFSAERTGGSVSTLTIQRTQQEDSAVYLCAETSVGRTDTQYFGPGTRLTVL.

The CDR3 bases are TGTGCCATCAATAGGGACAGGGGCTCAGTGGATACGCAGTATTTT. Its translation is CAINRDRGSVDTQYF. The chain employs TRBV10-3 and TRBJ2-3; 10 bases fit TRBD1. Germline V gives CDR1 ENHRY, CDR2 SYGVKD. The CDR3 loop spans 15 amino acids. The V and J ends lost 7 bases and 6 bases, in that order; junction bases with no gene match: 10.

This clonotype showed up just a few times. The chain is built from TRBV5-1 and TRBJ2-3, with 10 bases matching TRBD1. The CDR3 has 16 amino acids. V trimming: 4 bases; J trimming: 3 bases; junction bases outside the gene matches: 8. Looked up from germline, CDR1 is SGHRS and CDR2 is YFSETQ. CDR3 residues: CASSPGQGRGTDTQYF. The CDR3 DNA is TGCGCCAGCAGCCCGGGACAGGGGAGAGGTACAGATACGCAGTATTTT.

This clonotype was counted between two and nine times. The chain employs TRBV30 and TRBJ1-1; TRBD1 is a possible D gene (5 bases). Germline V gene data show CDR1 as GTSNPN and CDR2 as SVGIG (reference sequence). The CDR3 loop spans 14 amino acids. The germline V and J ends were trimmed by 3 bases and 4 bases, with 15 bases remaining between them. As DNA, the CDR3 is TGTGCCTGGAGCGCCTTCGGGGCAGGCACTGAAGCTTTCTTT. Protein: CAWSAFGAGTEAFF.

This chain connects TRBV12-3 or TRBV12-4 to TRBJ1-5; no firm D call. V lost 5 bases and J 4 bases, leaving 12 bases between the germline ends. CDR3 size: 14 residues. In nucleotides, the CDR3 is TGTGCCAGCAGTCGGGAATTGAGGAATCAGCCCCAGCATTTT. As protein: CASSRELRNQPQHF.

This clonotype was seen more than once but under ten times. The chain recombines TRBV20-1 with TRBJ2-7; TRBD2 aligns across 11 bases. V lost 8 bases and J lost 3; bases outside the gene matches: 6. CDR3 length: 13 residues. Germline CDR1 and CDR2: DFQATT and SNEGSKA (reference sequence). The CDR3 reads CSSGLAANYEQYF. CDR3 nucleotide sequence: TGCAGTTCGGGACTAGCGGCAAACTACGAGCAGTACTTC.

The gene calls are TRBV19 and TRBJ1-1, with 7 bases lining up with TRBD1. CDR3 length equals 13 residues. Losses at the gene ends were 6 bases for V and 3 bases for J; bases not matched to a gene: 4. CDR1 is LNHDA and CDR2 is SQIVND in the germline V gene (reference sequence). CDR3 sequence: CASRNRGDTEAFF. CDR3 nucleotide sequence: TGTGCCAGTAGAAACAGGGGCGACACTGAAGCTTTCTTT. Using reference TRBV19 and TRBJ1-1 for the parts outside the CDR3, the full variable domain is DGGITQSPKYLFRKEGQNVTLSCEQNLNHDAMYWYRQDPGQGLRLIYYSQIVNDFQKGDIAEGYSVSREKKESFPLTVTSAQKNPTAFYLCASRNRGDTEAFFGQGTRLTVV.

This clonotype has just a few counts. CDR3 nucleotides: TGTGCCACCAGTGATCGGCTCACAGATACGCAGTATTTT. Amino acid sequence: CATSDRLTDTQYF. This sequence joins TRBV24-1 and TRBJ2-3; D unresolved. Germline V lookup: CDR1 KGHDR, CDR2 SFDVKD. The CDR3 runs to 13 residues. V was trimmed by 3 bases and J by 2 bases, leaving 5 bases between them.

Only a few counts were recorded for this clonotype. This rearrangement joins TRBV6-2 or TRBV6-3 to TRBJ2-2; no clear D. V gave up 0 bases and J gave up 5 bases, with 10 bases separating them. The CDR3 is made up of 15 amino acids. CDR1 and CDR2 from the germline V gene are MNHEY and SVGEGT. Here the CDR3 DNA reads TGTGCCAGCAGTTACTCGCTGGTCCTAACCGGGGAGCTGTTTTTT. Translation: CASSYSLVLTGELFF.

CDR3 nucleotides: TGCGCCAGCAGCCAAGATGGTACAGGGAACTATGGCTACACCTTC. Translation gives CASSQDGTGNYGYTF. This chain links TRBV4-1 with TRBJ1-2, with TRBD1 as a possible D gene (6 bases). The CDR3 is made up of 15 amino acids. Per the germline V gene, CDR1 is MGHRA and CDR2 is YSYEKL. Trimming took off 0 bases at V and 2 bases at J, with 10 bases between the two ends.

The gene calls are TRBV4-3 and TRBJ2-1; D call uncertain. Trimming removed 2 bases from V and 5 bases from J, with 16 bases in between. Per the germline V gene, CDR1 is LGHNA and CDR2 is YSLEER. The CDR3 has 16 amino acids. The CDR3 loop reads CASSQPARSWHNEQFF. The CDR3 DNA sequence: TGCGCCAGCAGCCAACCGGCACGTTCGTGGCACAATGAGCAGTTCTTC.

The rearrangement uses TRBV11-2 and TRBJ2-7; unclear D gene. The germline V gene has CDR1 SGHAT and CDR2 FQNNGV. Trimming cost V 1 base and J 3 bases, with 4 bases left between them. This CDR3 has 12 residues. This chain's CDR3 is CASSLVYYEQYV. The CDR3 nucleotides are TGTGCCAGCAGCTTAGTCTACTACGAGCAGTACGTC.

This clonotype was detected only a few times. The chain uses TRBV27 and TRBJ2-5; D gene uncertain. The length of the CDR3 is 15 residues. The germline V gene encodes CDR1 MNHEY and CDR2 SMNVEV (reference sequence). V was trimmed by 0 bases and J by 5 bases, leaving 13 bases between them. Written as DNA, the CDR3 is TGTGCCAGCAGTTTATCGGCCGCTAATCGGGAGACCCAGTACTTC. It is translated as CASSLSAANRETQYF.

The table lists this clonotype with a few counts. The V and J genes are TRBV19 and TRBJ2-3; D is uncertain. The CDR3 contains 13 residues. Deletions cut 4 bases from V and 3 bases from J, with 8 bases between. Germline-derived CDR1 and CDR2 are LNHDA and SQIVND (reference sequence). The CDR3 nucleotides are TGTGCCAGTAGTACTCAAGTGACAGATACGCAGTATTTT. Translated, it gives CASSTQVTDTQYF.

The V and J genes are TRBV7-9 and TRBJ1-2, with 7 bases identical to TRBD1. From germline, CDR1 is SEHNR and CDR2 FQNEAQ (reference sequence). CDR3 size: 13 residues. The ends lost 5 bases at V and 7 bases at J; junction bases unmatched: 7. CDR3 residues: CASSPGTASGYTF. The CDR3 DNA sequence: TGTGCCAGCAGCCCCGGGACAGCGTCTGGCTACACCTTC.

The sample holds a few counts of this clonotype. The J gene is TRBJ1-4, the V gene TRBV14; D gene ambiguous. Trimming removed 1 base at V and 5 bases at J, with 5 bases between. This CDR3 is 13 amino acids long. The germline V gene has CDR1 SGHDN and CDR2 FVKESK. In nucleotides, the CDR3 is TGTGCCAGCAGCCAAGCGATAAATGAAAAACTGTTTTTT. Protein: CASSQAINEKLFF. The whole variable domain, filled in from reference TRBV14 and TRBJ1-4, reads EAGVTQFPSHSVIEKGQTVTLRCDPISGHDNLYWYRRVMGKEIKFLLHFVKESKQDESGMPNNRFLAERTGGTYSTLKVQPAELEDSGVYFCASSQAINEKLFFGSGTQLSVL.

V usage is TRBV4-1 and J usage is TRBJ1-2; D is ambiguous. CDR1 is MGHRA, CDR2 YSYEKL, per germline. V was pared by 0 bases and J by 2 bases, with 4 bases between. CDR3 length: 13 amino acids. The CDR3 nucleotides are TGCGCCAGCAGCCAAGATTACAACTATGGCTACACCTTC. As protein: CASSQDYNYGYTF.

The rearrangement uses TRBV6-6 and TRBJ1-5; the match to TRBD1 covers 8 bases. The V and J ends lost 6 bases and 9 bases, in that order; junction bases with no gene match: 10. CDR1 is MNHNY and CDR2 is SVGAGI in the germline V gene (reference sequence). The CDR3 covers 14 residues. Written as DNA, the CDR3 is TGTGCCAGCAGCGCCGGACAGGGACTTCGGCCCCAGCATTTT. This sequence encodes CASSAGQGLRPQHF.

In this sample, this clonotype turned up many times. The chain carries TRBV7-2 and TRBJ2-7; D not resolved. Trimming shortened V by 2 bases and J by 1 base, and 3 bases separated the two germline ends. This CDR3 contains 12 residues. Germline CDR1 is SGHTA and CDR2 is FQGNSA. The CDR3 loop reads CASSLRSYEQYF. Written as DNA, the CDR3 is TGTGCCAGCAGCTTAAGGTCCTACGAGCAGTACTTC.

The rearrangement uses TRBV20-1 and TRBJ1-2; D is unclear. Germline values: CDR1 DFQATT, CDR2 SNEGSKA (reference sequence). Trimming removed 6 bases from V and 8 bases from J, with 19 bases in between. CDR3 length: 13 residues. This chain's CDR3 is CSAGLQLGGGYTF. In DNA, the CDR3 is TGCAGTGCCGGCCTCCAACTGGGCGGGGGCTACACCTTC.